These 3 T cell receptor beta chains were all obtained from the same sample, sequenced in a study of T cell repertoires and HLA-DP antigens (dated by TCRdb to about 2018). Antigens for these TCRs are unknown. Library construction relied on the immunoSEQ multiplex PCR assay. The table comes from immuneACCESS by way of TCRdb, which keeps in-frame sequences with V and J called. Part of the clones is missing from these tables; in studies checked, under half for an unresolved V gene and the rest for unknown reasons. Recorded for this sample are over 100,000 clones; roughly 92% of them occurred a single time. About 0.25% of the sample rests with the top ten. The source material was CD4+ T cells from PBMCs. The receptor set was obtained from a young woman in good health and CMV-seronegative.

The CDR3 DNA is TGTGCCAGCAGTTACTCGACAGGGGGCTTTGGCTACACCTTC. Amino acid sequence: CASSYSTGGFGYTF. The gene calls are TRBV6-5 and TRBJ1-2; 10 bases are shared with TRBD1. Germline CDR1 and CDR2: MNHEY and SVGAGI. There are 14 residues in the CDR3. Germline trimming cut 0 bases from V and 7 bases from J; bases unmatched to any gene: 2.

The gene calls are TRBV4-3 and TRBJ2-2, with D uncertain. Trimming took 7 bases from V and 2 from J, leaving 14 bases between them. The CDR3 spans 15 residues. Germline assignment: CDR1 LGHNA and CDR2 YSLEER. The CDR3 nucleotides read TGCGCCAGCACCCCGGTGGCATATAACACCGGGGAGCTGTTTTTT. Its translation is CASTPVAYNTGELFF.

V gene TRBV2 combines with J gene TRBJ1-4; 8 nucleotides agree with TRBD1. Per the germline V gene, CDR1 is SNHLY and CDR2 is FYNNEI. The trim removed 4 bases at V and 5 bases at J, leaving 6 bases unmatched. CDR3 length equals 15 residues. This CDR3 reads CASSGSGTGNEKLFF. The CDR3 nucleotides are TGTGCCAGCAGTGGCTCCGGGACAGGAAATGAAAAACTGTTTTTT.